Included here is one T cell receptor (beta chain) sequence, with context. Its target is unknown. This CDR3 comprises 16 residues. The V gene lost 5 bases and the J gene lost 5 bases, with 20 bases spanning the gap. The V gene's germline CDR1 is SGHVS and CDR2 FQNEAQ. In the study's own analysis: ImmunoSEQ sequences covered only the junction and lacked quality scores; filtering therefore differed. Produced via immunoSEQ multiplex PCR; TCRdb's table is partial and in-frame only. The V and J calls and clone size are taken from that table; D and trimming were inferred from the DNA. The table lists 550,000 to 850,000 clones, approximately 74% of them singletons. The data are from a study of shared clonotypes between healthy human individuals. General study results and limits: Among donors, the sharing of clonotypes was expected to be influenced by sequencing depth.

J is TRBJ2-3 and V is TRBV7-8; D not certain. The TCR originated in a woman in her 30s in good health. Sample: memory CD4+ T cells sorted from blood. This sample's subset: CD45RA-negative fraction. CDR3 protein: CASSPRGATLGDTQYF. The CDR3 bases are TGTGCCAGCAGCCCCCGAGGAGCGACCCTCGGAGATACGCAGTATTTT.